The next 5 T cell receptor beta chains were all read from a single sample in a study of T-cell reconstitution after alpha-beta-depleted transplantation in children. Unique molecular identifiers were incorporated when the TCRbeta library was constructed. TCRdb fed the PCR reads into MiXCR, producing one record per CDR3 protein. The sample holds 450,000 to 550,000 distinct CDR3 sequences, roughly 11% seen once. The source material was PBMCs, mostly from graft donor cells, sampled 180 days after TCRalphabeta/CD19-depleted stem cell transplant. The receptors were gathered from a female patient aged 2-10 years who had a stem cell transplant for aplastic anemia, so the T cells may come from the graft donor.

This rearrangement joins TRBV14 to TRBJ2-1; D remains unclear. The CDR3 contains 15 residues. V was pared by 1 base and J by 0 bases, with 7 bases between. Germline V gene lookup returns CDR1 SGHDN and CDR2 FVKESK. This chain's CDR3 is CASSQVVSSYNEQFF. DNA for the CDR3: TGTGCCAGCAGCCAAGTCGTTAGCTCCTACAATGAGCAGTTCTTC. Together with reference TRBV14 and TRBJ2-1, the CDR3 gives the full variable domain: EAGVTQFPSHSVIEKGQTVTLRCDPISGHDNLYWYRRVMGKEIKFLLHFVKESKQDESGMPNNRFLAERTGGTYSTLKVQPAELEDSGVYFCASSQVVSSYNEQFFGPGTRLTVL.

The rearrangement joins TRBV28 to TRBJ2-7; no reliable D call. Germline V gene lookup returns CDR1 MDHEN and CDR2 SYDVKM. Trimming took 7 bases from V and 1 from J, leaving 11 bases between them. The length of the CDR3 is 13 residues. The CDR3 DNA is TGTGCCAGCACCACACCAGGTTCCTACGAGCAGTACTTC. This sequence encodes CASTTPGSYEQYF.

The chain couples TRBV20-1 to TRBJ2-2; 7 nucleotides line up with TRBD2. The CDR3 length is 18 residues. Germline V lookup: CDR1 DFQATT, CDR2 SNEGSKA (reference sequence). The ends lost 0 bases at V and 7 bases at J; junction bases unmatched: 17. CDR3 in DNA: TGCAGTGCTAGAGATTGGAAGGCGGGAGTAGGGAGTGTCGGGGAGCTGTTTTTT. Translated, it gives CSARDWKAGVGSVGELFF.

This clonotype was observed many times. This chain joins TRBV5-1 and TRBJ2-5; D remains unclear. This CDR3 region has 12 residues. CDR1 SGHRS and CDR2 YFSETQ come from the germline V gene. V dropped 7 bases and J dropped 0 bases, with 7 bases sitting between them. The CDR3 nucleotides read TGCGCCAGCTGGCAGTACCAAGAGACCCAGTACTTC. Protein: CASWQYQETQYF.

V usage is TRBV5-1 and J usage is TRBJ2-3, with TRBD2 matching 15 bases. Trimming took 3 bases from V and 4 from J; bases not matched to a gene: 12. There are 19 residues in the CDR3. Germline V gene sequence: CDR1 SGHRS, CDR2 YFSETQ. The CDR3 sequence is CASSSGLAGGPSGADTQYF. The CDR3 DNA is TGCGCCAGCAGCTCGGGACTAGCGGGAGGTCCCTCGGGCGCAGATACGCAGTATTTT.